A selection of T cell receptor beta chains follows, all from one sample in a study of graft-versus-host responses after intestinal transplantation. Profiling relied on immunoSEQ multiplex PCR, and the TCRdb table lists in-frame clones only, not all of them. The sample yields about 120,000 clones, about 93% seen once. Their antigens are not known. Sequences were derived from unstimulated CD4+ T cells sorted from spleen or lymph node cells, sampled before intestinal transplant. All receptors come from a human donor who received an intestinal transplant. The CDR3 runs from the conserved cysteine through the conserved F or W. A D gene is named only where the DNA matches it firmly.

cdr3_aa: CASTNPNTEAFF
cdr3_nt: TGCGCCAGCACTAACCCGAACACTGAAGCTTTCTTT
j_call: TRBJ1-1
v_call: TRBV10-2
d_call: .

cdr3_aa: CASRAGGTNQETQYF
cdr3_nt: TGTGCCAGCAGAGCTGGGGGGACCAACCAAGAGACCCAGTACTTC
j_call: TRBJ2-5
v_call: TRBV27
d_call: .

cdr3_aa: CASSWGHGAAGVPDTQYF
cdr3_nt: TGTGCCAGCAGCTGGGGCCACGGGGCAGCGGGAGTACCAGATACGCAGTATTTT
j_call: TRBJ2-3
v_call: TRBV5-6
d_call: TRBD2

cdr3_aa: CASSLYALSTDTQYF
cdr3_nt: TGTGCCAGCAGCTTATATGCCTTAAGCACAGATACGCAGTATTTT
j_call: TRBJ2-3
v_call: TRBV7-8
d_call: .

cdr3_aa: CASSEWGYGYTF
cdr3_nt: TGTGCCAGCAGTGAATGGGGCTATGGCTACACCTTC
j_call: TRBJ1-2
v_call: TRBV25-1
d_call: .

cdr3_aa: CASRMPGQGKYEQYF
cdr3_nt: TGTGCCAGCAGAATGCCGGGACAGGGGAAGTACGAGCAGTACTTC
j_call: TRBJ2-7
v_call: TRBV5-8
d_call: TRBD1

cdr3_aa: CASSLFRVRDQETQYF
cdr3_nt: TGTGCTAGCAGCTTATTTCGGGTCCGGGACCAAGAGACCCAGTACTTC
j_call: TRBJ2-5
v_call: TRBV7-7
d_call: .

cdr3_aa: CASRGSEETQYF
cdr3_nt: TGTGCCAGCAGAGGTAGCGAAGAGACCCAGTACTTC
j_call: TRBJ2-5
v_call: TRBV6-5
d_call: .

cdr3_aa: CASSQVTGGYEQYF
cdr3_nt: TGTGCCAGCAGCCAAGTTACAGGGGGCTACGAGCAGTACTTC
j_call: TRBJ2-7
v_call: TRBV4-2
d_call: TRBD1

cdr3_aa: CASAPDRGAGYTF
cdr3_nt: TGTGCTAGTGCCCCTGACAGGGGGGCTGGCTACACCTTC
j_call: TRBJ1-2
v_call: TRBV12-5
d_call: TRBD1

cdr3_aa: CAISEGYEQYF
cdr3_nt: TGTGCCATCAGTGAAGGCTACGAGCAGTACTTC
j_call: TRBJ2-7
v_call: TRBV10-3
d_call: .

cdr3_aa: CASSLGMVVYEQYF
cdr3_nt: TGTGCCAGCAGCTTGGGGATGGTTGTCTACGAGCAGTACTTC
j_call: TRBJ2-7
v_call: TRBV5-6
d_call: .

cdr3_aa: CSVLSRTKAFF
cdr3_nt: TGCAGCGTTCTCTCCCGGACTAAAGCTTTCTTT
j_call: TRBJ1-1
v_call: TRBV29-1
d_call: .

cdr3_aa: CASSRIDRANTEAFF
cdr3_nt: TGTGCCAGCAGTAGAATTGACAGGGCAAACACTGAAGCTTTCTTT
j_call: TRBJ1-1
v_call: TRBV27
d_call: TRBD1

cdr3_aa: CSVWKGTQYF
cdr3_nt: TGCAGCGTTTGGAAGGGCACGCAGTATTTT
j_call: TRBJ2-3
v_call: TRBV29-1
d_call: .

cdr3_aa: CASSPRVGVRRTEAFF
cdr3_nt: TGTGCCAGCAGCCCGAGAGTCGGGGTGAGAAGAACTGAAGCTTTCTTT
j_call: TRBJ1-1
v_call: TRBV11-2
d_call: .

cdr3_aa: CSVEAQRGTDTQYF
cdr3_nt: TGCAGCGTTGAGGCCCAGCGGGGCACAGATACGCAGTATTTT
j_call: TRBJ2-3
v_call: TRBV29-1
d_call: .

cdr3_aa: CASSEYSSSYNEQFF
cdr3_nt: TGTGCCAGCAGTGAATATTCGAGCTCCTACAATGAGCAGTTCTTC
j_call: TRBJ2-1
v_call: TRBV25-1
d_call: .

cdr3_aa: CASSSPGHNYEQYF
cdr3_nt: TGTGCCAGCAGTTCGCCGGGACACAACTACGAGCAGTACTTC
j_call: TRBJ2-7
v_call: TRBV27
d_call: .

cdr3_aa: CASSRLPPSRGKNEQFF
cdr3_nt: TGTGCCAGCAGTCGCCTCCCACCGTCTAGGGGGAAAAATGAGCAGTTCTTC
j_call: TRBJ2-1
v_call: TRBV2
d_call: .

cdr3_aa: CASRSGTDTQYF
cdr3_nt: TGTGCCAGCAGGTCAGGCACAGATACGCAGTATTTT
j_call: TRBJ2-3
v_call: TRBV28
d_call: .

cdr3_aa: CASSEAPTGPGTQYF
cdr3_nt: TGTGCCAGCAGTGAAGCCCCGACAGGGCCGGGGACCCAGTACTTC
j_call: TRBJ2-5
v_call: TRBV6-1
d_call: TRBD1

cdr3_aa: CASSLGAHTGELFF
cdr3_nt: TGCGCCAGCAGCTTGGGAGCCCACACCGGGGAGCTGTTTTTT
j_call: TRBJ2-2
v_call: TRBV5-1
d_call: .

cdr3_aa: CASYTHRDNQPQHF
cdr3_nt: TGTGCCAGCTATACCCACAGGGACAATCAGCCCCAGCATTTT
j_call: TRBJ1-5
v_call: TRBV28
d_call: .

cdr3_aa: CASSSRLAGNEQFF
cdr3_nt: TGTGCCAGCAGTTCCCGACTTGCCGGCAATGAGCAGTTCTTC
j_call: TRBJ2-1
v_call: TRBV27
d_call: .

cdr3_aa: CASSVGRTSGRKTQYF
cdr3_nt: TGTGCCAGCAGCGTAGGCCGGACTAGCGGGAGAAAGACCCAGTACTTC
j_call: TRBJ2-5
v_call: TRBV9
d_call: TRBD2

cdr3_aa: CASSPGSHPNQPQHF
cdr3_nt: TGTGCCAGCAGTCCCGGGTCCCACCCCAATCAGCCCCAGCATTTT
j_call: TRBJ1-5
v_call: TRBV6-6
d_call: .

cdr3_aa: CASSPLSSETLWEQYF
cdr3_nt: TGTGCCAGCTCACCCCTCTCTAGCGAGACCCTCTGGGAGCAGTACTTC
j_call: TRBJ2-7
v_call: TRBV18
d_call: .

cdr3_aa: CASTHRVSGNTIYF
cdr3_nt: TGTGCCAGCACGCACAGGGTCTCTGGAAACACCATATATTTT
j_call: TRBJ1-3
v_call: TRBV6-1
d_call: .